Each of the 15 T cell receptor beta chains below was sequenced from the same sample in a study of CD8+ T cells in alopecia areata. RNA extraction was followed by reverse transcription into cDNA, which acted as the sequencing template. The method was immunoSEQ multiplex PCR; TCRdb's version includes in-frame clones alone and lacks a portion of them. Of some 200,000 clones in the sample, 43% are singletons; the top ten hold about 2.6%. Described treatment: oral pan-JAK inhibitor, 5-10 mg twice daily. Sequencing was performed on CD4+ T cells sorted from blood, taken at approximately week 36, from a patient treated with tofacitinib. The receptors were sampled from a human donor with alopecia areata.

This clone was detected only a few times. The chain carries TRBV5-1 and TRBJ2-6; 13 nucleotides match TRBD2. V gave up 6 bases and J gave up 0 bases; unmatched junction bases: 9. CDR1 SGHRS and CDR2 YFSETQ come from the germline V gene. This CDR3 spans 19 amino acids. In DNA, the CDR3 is TGCGCCAGCATGCTGGGGGGACTAGCGGGACCCTCTGGGGCCAACGTCCTGACTTTC. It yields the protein CASMLGGLAGPSGANVLTF.

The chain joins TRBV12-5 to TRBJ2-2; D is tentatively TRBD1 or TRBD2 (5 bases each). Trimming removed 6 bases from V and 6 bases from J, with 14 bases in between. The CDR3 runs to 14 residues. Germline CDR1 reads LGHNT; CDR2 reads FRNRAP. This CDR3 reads CASGRDLGAGELFF. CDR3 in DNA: TGTGCTAGTGGCCGGGACCTTGGGGCCGGGGAGCTGTTTTTT. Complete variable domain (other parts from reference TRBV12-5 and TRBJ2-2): DARVTQTPRHKVTEMGQEVTMRCQPILGHNTVFWYRQTMMQGLELLAYFRNRAPLDDSGMPKDRFSAEMPDATLATLKIQPSEPRDSAVYFCASGRDLGAGELFFGEGSRLTVL.

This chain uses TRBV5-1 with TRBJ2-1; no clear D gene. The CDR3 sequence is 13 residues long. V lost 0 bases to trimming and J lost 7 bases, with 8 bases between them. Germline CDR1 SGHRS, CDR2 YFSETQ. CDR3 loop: CASSLASLNEQFF. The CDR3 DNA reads TGCGCCAGCAGCTTGGCCTCCCTAAATGAGCAGTTCTTC.

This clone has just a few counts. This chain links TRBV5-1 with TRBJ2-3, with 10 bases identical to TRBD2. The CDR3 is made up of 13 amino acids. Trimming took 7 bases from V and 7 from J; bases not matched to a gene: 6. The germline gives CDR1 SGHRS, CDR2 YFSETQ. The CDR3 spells CASSSGSLNTQYF. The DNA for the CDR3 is TGCGCCAGCTCTAGCGGGAGTCTGAATACGCAGTATTTT.

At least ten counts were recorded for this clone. The CDR3 DNA reads TGTGCCAGCAGCCCCCATAGCGGGAGGGGAGAGACCCAGTACTTC. It codes for CASSPHSGRGETQYF. V gene TRBV11-2 combines with J gene TRBJ2-5, with 11 nucleotides matching TRBD2. CDR3 length: 15 residues. Per the germline V gene, CDR1 is SGHAT and CDR2 is FQNNGV. V lost 5 bases to trimming and J lost 4 bases; unmatched junction nucleotides: 6. Together with reference TRBV11-2 and TRBJ2-5, the CDR3 gives the full variable domain: EAGVAQSPRYKIIEKRQSVAFWCNPISGHATLYWYQQILGQGPKLLIQFQNNGVVDDSQLPKDRFSAERLKGVDSTLKIQPAKLEDSAVYLCASSPHSGRGETQYFGPGTRLLVL.

The CDR3 here is CASSQRRSSYEQYF. CDR3 DNA sequence: TGTGCCAGCAGCCAACGCCGGAGCTCCTACGAGCAGTACTTC. The chain uses TRBV14 and TRBJ2-7; D ambiguous. Germline V gives CDR1 SGHDN, CDR2 FVKESK. The V and J ends lost 2 bases and 0 bases respectively, with 8 bases between them. The CDR3 is 14 residues long.

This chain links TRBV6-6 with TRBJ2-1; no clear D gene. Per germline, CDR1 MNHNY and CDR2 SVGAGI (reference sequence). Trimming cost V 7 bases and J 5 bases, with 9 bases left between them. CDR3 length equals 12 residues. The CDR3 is CASTGPHNEQFF. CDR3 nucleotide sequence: TGTGCCAGCACCGGGCCGCACAATGAGCAGTTCTTC.

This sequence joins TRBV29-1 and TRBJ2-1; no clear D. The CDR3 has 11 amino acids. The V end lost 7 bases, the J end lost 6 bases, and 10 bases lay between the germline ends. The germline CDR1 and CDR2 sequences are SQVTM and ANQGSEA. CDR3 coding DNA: TGCAGCGGAGGCAGGTTCAATGAGCAGTTCTTC. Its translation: CSGGRFNEQFF.

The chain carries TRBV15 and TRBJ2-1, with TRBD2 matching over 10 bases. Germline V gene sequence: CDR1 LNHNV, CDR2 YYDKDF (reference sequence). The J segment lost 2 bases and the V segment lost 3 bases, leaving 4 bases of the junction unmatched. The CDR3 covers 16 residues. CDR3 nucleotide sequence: TGTGCCACCAGCAGGGTACTAGCGGGACCCTACAATGAGCAGTTCTTC. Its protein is CATSRVLAGPYNEQFF.

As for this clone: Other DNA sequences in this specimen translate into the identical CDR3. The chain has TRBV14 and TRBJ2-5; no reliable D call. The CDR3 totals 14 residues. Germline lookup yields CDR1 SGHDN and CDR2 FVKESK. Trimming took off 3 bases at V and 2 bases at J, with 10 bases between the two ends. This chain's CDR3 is CASSHRQLQETQYF. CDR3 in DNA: TGTGCCAGCAGCCATCGGCAGCTACAAGAGACCCAGTACTTC.

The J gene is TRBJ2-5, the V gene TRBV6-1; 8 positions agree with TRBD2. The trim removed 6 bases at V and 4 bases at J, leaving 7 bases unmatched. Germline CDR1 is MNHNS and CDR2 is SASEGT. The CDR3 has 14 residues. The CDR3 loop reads CASSPGGSLETQYF. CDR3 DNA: TGTGCCAGCAGCCCGGGAGGGAGCCTAGAGACCCAGTACTTC.

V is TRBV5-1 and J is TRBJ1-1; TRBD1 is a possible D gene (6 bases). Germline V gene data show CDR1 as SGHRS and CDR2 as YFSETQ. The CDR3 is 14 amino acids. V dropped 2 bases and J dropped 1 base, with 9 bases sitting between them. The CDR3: CASSFQTGNTEAFF. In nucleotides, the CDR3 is TGCGCCAGCAGCTTCCAGACAGGGAACACTGAAGCTTTCTTT.

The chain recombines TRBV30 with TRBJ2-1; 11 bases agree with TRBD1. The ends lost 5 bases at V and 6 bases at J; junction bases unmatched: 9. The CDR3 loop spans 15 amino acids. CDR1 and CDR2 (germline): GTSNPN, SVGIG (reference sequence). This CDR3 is CAWDPDRGHFNEQFF. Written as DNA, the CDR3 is TGTGCCTGGGACCCGGACAGGGGGCACTTCAATGAGCAGTTCTTC.

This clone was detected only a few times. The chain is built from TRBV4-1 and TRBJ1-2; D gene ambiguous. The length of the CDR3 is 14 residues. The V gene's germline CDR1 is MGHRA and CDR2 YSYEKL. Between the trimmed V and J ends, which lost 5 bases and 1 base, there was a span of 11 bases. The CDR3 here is CASSSTLVNYGYTF. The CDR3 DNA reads TGCGCCAGCAGCTCCACCCTGGTTAACTATGGCTACACCTTC.

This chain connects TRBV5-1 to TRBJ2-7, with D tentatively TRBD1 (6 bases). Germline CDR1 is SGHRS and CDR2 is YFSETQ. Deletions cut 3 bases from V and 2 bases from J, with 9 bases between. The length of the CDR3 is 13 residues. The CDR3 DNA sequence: TGCGCCAGCAGCTCAGGGGAACCCTACGAGCAGTACTTC. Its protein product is CASSSGEPYEQYF.